Listed here are 24 T cell receptor beta chains from one sample, sequenced in a study of human T cells and chemical hapten exposure. TCRdb itself ran the RACE reads through MiXCR, one entry per CDR3 protein. The table shows approximately 89,000 distinct CDR3 sequences, with more than 8.5% occurring only once. Indicated time point: patch test 2, 6 weeks after DPC sensitization. Treatment noted: therapeutic diphenylcyclopropenone sensitization with weekly scalp DPC. This sample comprised whole blood, obtained in connection with sensitization to the hapten diphenylcyclopropenone (DPC). Receptors were obtained from a woman in her twenties or thirties with alopecia areata. Some clones in this sample may be carry-over from other donors' samples.

This clonotype was found many times. V gene TRBV18 combines with J gene TRBJ1-2, with a tentative D call TRBD1 (5 bases). With 3 bases removed from V and 4 bases from J, the gap between germline ends came to 24 bases. Germline-derived CDR1 and CDR2 are KGHSH and LQKENI. There are 18 residues in the CDR3. This CDR3 is CASSPQGLLQNGAYGYTF. CDR3 sequence (DNA): TGTGCCAGCTCACCTCAGGGTCTGTTGCAAAACGGGGCCTATGGCTACACCTTC.

This clonotype occurred many times. The chain couples TRBV6-1 to TRBJ1-4; 8 nucleotides agree with TRBD1. Germline V gene data show CDR1 as MNHNS and CDR2 as SASEGT. The trim removed 6 bases at V and 0 bases at J, leaving 6 bases unmatched. The CDR3 is made up of 16 amino acids. This CDR3 reads CASRGTGVATNEKLFF. CDR3 bases: TGTGCCAGCAGGGGGACAGGAGTTGCAACTAATGAAAAACTGTTTTTT.

There are many counts of this clonotype. The chain has TRBV5-4 and TRBJ2-7; TRBD2 might be the D (5 bases). Germline values: CDR1 SGHNT, CDR2 YYREEE (reference sequence). The V gene lost 5 bases and the J gene lost 5 bases, with 23 bases spanning the gap. The CDR3 length is 16 residues. The CDR3 region is CASSWTGFTDGDEQYF. For the CDR3, the DNA is TGTGCCAGCAGTTGGACGGGCTTTACAGACGGGGACGAGCAGTACTTC.

This clonotype came up many times. This chain links TRBV9 with TRBJ1-2; 8 bases agree with TRBD1. Germline assignment: CDR1 SGDLS and CDR2 YYNGEE. J gave up 2 bases and V 0 bases, and 3 bases lay outside the gene matches. The CDR3 runs to 15 residues. This CDR3 is CASSVGQGSNYGYTF. The DNA for the CDR3 is TGTGCCAGCAGCGTAGGACAGGGGTCGAACTATGGCTACACCTTC.

J is TRBJ2-2 and V is TRBV9, with a tentative D call TRBD2 (5 bases). Germline CDR1 is SGDLS and CDR2 is YYNGEE. There are 14 residues in the CDR3. Trimming stripped 0 bases from V and 5 bases from J, with 8 bases between. The CDR3 here is CASSVEEDTGELFF. For the CDR3, the DNA is TGTGCCAGCAGCGTAGAGGAGGATACCGGGGAGCTGTTTTTT.

In its sample, this clonotype was seen many times. The J gene is TRBJ2-2, the V gene TRBV5-1; D possibly corresponds to TRBD1 (5 bases). Germline V lookup: CDR1 SGHRS, CDR2 YFSETQ. The V end lost 4 bases, the J end lost 1 base, and 8 bases lay between the germline ends. The CDR3 totals 14 residues. CDR3 loop: CASSDRLNTGELFF. CDR3 nucleotide sequence: TGCGCCAGCAGCGACAGACTGAACACCGGGGAGCTGTTTTTT.

Ten or more counts support this clonotype. The chain couples TRBV15 to TRBJ2-5; no clear D. The germline V gene has CDR1 LNHNV and CDR2 YYDKDF (reference sequence). The CDR3 covers 14 residues. Trimming cost V 1 base and J 2 bases, with 8 bases left between them. In DNA, the CDR3 is TGTGCCACCAGCAGAGCGACCTTTCAAGAGACCCAGTACTTC. It yields the protein CATSRATFQETQYF.

This clonotype was seen more than once but under ten times. The germline gene is not matched at one end of the junction; a read error may be the cause. This chain links TRBV29-1 with TRBJ2-3; either TRBD1 or TRBD2 may fit D (7 bases each). The CDR3 sequence is 10 residues long. Germline CDR1 reads SQVTM; CDR2 reads ANQGSEA. The CDR3: CSVDGRGRGF. The CDR3 DNA follows: TGCAGCGTTGATGGCAGGGGGAGGGGGTTT.

This clonotype was seen many times. The chain has TRBV12-3 or TRBV12-4 and TRBJ2-3; 10 bases line up with TRBD2. The trim removed 8 bases at V and 2 bases at J, leaving 7 bases unmatched. The CDR3 covers 15 residues. CDR3 nucleotides: TGTGCCAGCGGCTCCGGGACTAGCGACACAGATACGCAGTATTTT. Encoded protein: CASGSGTSDTDTQYF.

This clonotype was seen at least ten times. V and J are TRBV6-2 or TRBV6-3 and TRBJ2-2, with 7 nucleotides matching TRBD2. The CDR3 totals 14 residues. In germline, CDR1 is MNHEY, CDR2 SVGEGT. V trimming: 2 bases; J trimming: 6 bases; junction bases outside the gene matches: 3. The CDR3 DNA is TGTGCCAGCAGTTACATCCGGGAGGCCGGGGAGCTGTTTTTT. Its protein is CASSYIREAGELFF.

In this sample, this clonotype turned up a few times. The V and J genes are TRBV9 and TRBJ2-2; D is perhaps TRBD1 or TRBD2 (5 bases each). Germline V lookup: CDR1 SGDLS, CDR2 YYNGEE. Trimming left V 3 bases short and J 0 bases short, with 12 bases between. The CDR3 is 16 residues long. The CDR3 bases are TGTGCCAGCAGCGCCCGGGGACCCGCGAACACCGGGGAGCTGTTTTTT. Protein: CASSARGPANTGELFF.

The V call is TRBV12-3 or TRBV12-4, the J call TRBJ1-2; D remains unclear. V lost 3 bases, J lost 7 bases, and 12 bases lay in between. The CDR3 covers 13 residues. The CDR3 DNA follows: TGTGCCAGCAGTTTGGCCCGGGGATCTGGCTACACCTTC. Translating gives CASSLARGSGYTF.

This clonotype was counted at least ten times. The rearrangement links TRBV30 to TRBJ1-5, with unresolved D. Per the germline V gene, CDR1 is GTSNPN and CDR2 is SVGIG (reference sequence). The CDR3 totals 13 residues. The V and J ends lost 2 bases and 7 bases respectively, with 12 bases between them. CDR3 bases: TGTGCCTGGAGTTCGGGTAACCAGCAGCCCCAGCATTTT. Its translation: CAWSSGNQQPQHF. The complete variable domain, with remaining parts taken from reference TRBV30 and TRBJ1-5, reads SQTIHQWPATLVQPVGSPLSLECTVEGTSNPNLYWYRQAAGRGLQLLFYSVGIGQISSEVPQNLSASRPQDRQFILSSKKLLLSDSGFYLCAWSSGNQQPQHFGDGTRLSIL.

This clonotype was observed at least ten times. J is TRBJ2-1 and V is TRBV30; TRBD2 agrees at 7 bases. J lost 10 bases, V lost 8 bases, and 2 bases had no gene match. This CDR3 has 9 residues. CDR1 GTSNPN and CDR2 SVGIG come from the germline V gene (reference sequence). The CDR3 DNA sequence: TGTGCCGTAGCGGGCGAGCAGTTCTTC. Its translation: CAVAGEQFF.

This clonotype has ten or more counts. V usage is TRBV11-1 and J usage is TRBJ2-7; D not certain. Germline V gives CDR1 SGHAT, CDR2 FQDESV (reference sequence). With 3 bases removed from V and 3 bases from J, the gap between germline ends came to 9 bases. The CDR3 sequence is 13 residues long. CDR3 loop: CASSLRRDYEQYF. The CDR3 DNA follows: TGTGCCAGCAGCTTGCGTCGAGACTACGAGCAGTACTTC. Together with reference TRBV11-1 and TRBJ2-7, the CDR3 gives the full variable domain: EAEVAQSPRYKITEKSQAVAFWCDPISGHATLYWYRQILGQGPELLVQFQDESVVDDSQLPKDRFSAERLKGVDSTLKIQPAELGDSAMYLCASSLRRDYEQYFGPGTRLTVT.

In this sample, this clonotype turned up many times. V gene TRBV24-1 combines with J gene TRBJ2-2; D unclear. Germline V gene data show CDR1 as KGHDR and CDR2 as SFDVKD. CDR3 length: 15 amino acids. The V end was cut by 3 bases, the J end by 0 bases, with 7 bases between. The CDR3 DNA reads as TGTGCCACCAGTGATCCGGGCTCGAACACCGGGGAGCTGTTTTTT. Amino acid sequence: CATSDPGSNTGELFF.

Many counts were recorded for this clonotype. The chain joins TRBV12-3 or TRBV12-4 to TRBJ2-2; D may be TRBD1 (6 bases). The CDR3 contains 14 residues. V gave up 5 bases and J gave up 5 bases, with 12 bases separating them. In nucleotides, the CDR3 is TGTGCCAGCAGTAACCTAGGGGGAACCGGGGAGCTGTTTTTT. The encoded protein is CASSNLGGTGELFF.

The rearrangement uses TRBV28 and TRBJ2-7; D is possibly TRBD2 (5 bases). Trimming stripped 6 bases from V and 2 bases from J, with 17 bases between. Per the germline V gene, CDR1 is MDHEN and CDR2 is SYDVKM. CDR3 length: 15 residues. CDR3 residues: CASSIPGVLPYEQYF. CDR3 bases: TGTGCCAGCAGCATTCCCGGGGTCTTACCCTACGAGCAGTACTTC.

This clonotype was observed many times. The chain employs TRBV2 and TRBJ2-1; 11 bases match TRBD2. Losses at the gene ends were 11 bases for V and 0 bases for J; bases not matched to a gene: 3. The CDR3 contains 14 residues. Looked up from germline, CDR1 is SNHLY and CDR2 is FYNNEI. CDR3 DNA sequence: TGTGCCGGGGGACTAGCGGCCTCCTACAATGAGCAGTTCTTC. This codes for CAGGLAASYNEQFF.

This clonotype was seen a few times. V and J are TRBV7-6 and TRBJ2-1; D possibly matches TRBD1 or TRBD2 (5 bases each). Germline lookup yields CDR1 SGHVS and CDR2 FNYEAQ. The CDR3 loop spans 17 amino acids. The germline V and J ends were trimmed by 0 bases and 0 bases, with 12 bases remaining between them. CDR3 residues: CASSLAVGPSSYNEQFF. In DNA, the CDR3 is TGTGCCAGCAGCTTAGCGGTGGGACCGAGCTCCTACAATGAGCAGTTCTTC.

This clonotype was counted many times. The J gene is TRBJ2-7, the V gene TRBV27; D may match TRBD1 or TRBD2 (5 bases each). This CDR3 has 13 amino acids. Trimming removed 2 bases at V and 5 bases at J, with 10 bases between. The germline gives CDR1 MNHEY, CDR2 SMNVEV (reference sequence). The CDR3 nucleotides are TGTGCCAGCAGTTTAATGTGGGGGAACGAGCAGTACTTC. This encodes CASSLMWGNEQYF.

This clonotype appeared many times. The gene calls are TRBV6-5 and TRBJ1-2; TRBD1 might be the D (6 bases). Germline V gene sequence: CDR1 MNHEY, CDR2 SVGAGI. The CDR3 runs 12 residues. V was clipped by 3 bases and J by 6 bases, with 8 bases between them. The CDR3 DNA sequence: TGTGCCAGCAGTTATGGGGGCCATGGCTACACCTTC. Translated, it gives CASSYGGHGYTF.

This clonotype was picked up many times. The chain uses TRBV10-3 and TRBJ2-2; D not resolved. This CDR3 has 13 residues. V was cut by 9 bases and J by 6 bases, with 14 bases left in between. Germline CDR1 and CDR2: ENHRY and SYGVKD. DNA for the CDR3: TGTGCCATAAGGGCCTCTACGGCCGGGGAGCTGTTTTTT. This encodes CAIRASTAGELFF.

The table lists this clonotype with many counts. Here the CDR3 DNA reads TGCGCCAGCAGCTTGCTGGGCCAAGCTTTCTTT. Translated: CASSLLGQAFF. This rearrangement joins TRBV5-1 to TRBJ1-1; D ambiguous. Germline CDR1 is SGHRS and CDR2 is YFSETQ. The CDR3 contains 11 residues. V was shortened by 1 base and J by 9 bases, with 7 bases between the two germline ends. Drawing the rest from reference TRBV5-1 and TRBJ1-1, the complete variable domain is KAGVTQTPRYLIKTRGQQVTLSCSPISGHRSVSWYQQTPGQGLQFLFEYFSETQRNKGNFPGRFSGRQFSNSRSEMNVSTLELGDSALYLCASSLLGQAFFGQGTRLTVV.